Below are 26 T cell receptor beta chains sequenced from a single sample in a study of regulatory T cells in long-lasting Graves disease. HTBI primers from iRepertoire and Arm-PCR of CDR3 regions yielded the TCR beta libraries. TCRdb reanalysed the multiplex PCR reads using MiXCR and keeps one entry per CDR3 protein. Among roughly 510,000 distinct CDR3 sequences listed, approximately 16% were seen once. The sample's time point: newly diagnosed GD, antithyroid drugs for less than 3 months. The authors made the TCR library using RNA they extracted from PBMCs. These data also formed part of another study, on T cells in Graves' hyperthyroidism and ophthalmopathy.

The sample was peripheral blood mononuclear cells (PBMCs), taken at new diagnosis, from a patient treated with antithyroid drugs. Receptor source: a young man with Graves disease.

This clonotype was detected many times. The chain joins TRBV6-1 to TRBJ2-1, with 10 bases identical to TRBD2. Unmatched junction bases numbered 5, after V lost 6 bases and J lost 3 bases. CDR1 is MNHNS and CDR2 is SASEGT in the germline V gene. The CDR3 extends over 15 amino acids. CDR3 in amino acids: CASRLAGGIYNEQFF. The DNA of the CDR3 is TGTGCCAGCAGGTTAGCGGGAGGAATCTACAATGAGCAGTTCTTC.

In its sample, this clonotype was seen many times. This chain links TRBV2 with TRBJ2-1; TRBD1 agrees at 7 bases. The CDR3 consists of 13 residues. CDR1 is SNHLY, CDR2 FYNNEI, per germline. Unmatched junction bases numbered 7, after V lost 6 bases and J lost 8 bases. The CDR3 protein is CASRPTGWDEQFF. The CDR3 coding sequence is TGTGCCAGCAGGCCGACAGGGTGGGATGAGCAGTTCTTC.

This clonotype was detected only a few times. This sequence joins TRBV7-9 and TRBJ2-5, with D possibly matching TRBD1 (5 bases). Germline V CDR1 and CDR2: SEHNR, FQNEAQ (reference sequence). The CDR3 extends over 14 amino acids. V lost 4 bases and J 1 base, leaving 10 bases between the germline ends. The CDR3 region is CASSSSDSQETQYF. The CDR3 region has the DNA TGTGCCAGCAGCTCCTCTGACAGCCAAGAGACCCAGTACTTC.

There are many counts of this clonotype. The V and J genes are TRBV2 and TRBJ1-5; D uncertain. The CDR3 spans 13 residues. CDR1 is SNHLY, CDR2 FYNNEI, per germline. V lost 4 bases and J lost 5, with 9 bases in between. The CDR3 reads CASSAGNHQPQHF. The DNA for the CDR3 is TGTGCCAGCAGTGCCGGGAACCATCAGCCCCAGCATTTT.

This clonotype was counted only a few times. V and J are TRBV13 and TRBJ2-1; D gene uncertain. Deletions cut 4 bases from V and 9 bases from J, with 16 bases between. The CDR3 is 14 residues long. Germline-derived CDR1 and CDR2 are PRHDT and FYEKMQ (reference sequence). The CDR3 nucleotides are TGTGCCAGCAGCTCAACTCTAGGCGACCCTGAGCAGTTCTTC. Protein product: CASSSTLGDPEQFF.

The sample holds many counts of this clonotype. The chain is built from TRBV6-1 and TRBJ1-1; a possible D gene is TRBD1 (5 bases). The V end was cut by 7 bases, the J end by 4 bases, with 16 bases between. The CDR3 spans 14 residues. Per the germline V gene, CDR1 is MNHNS and CDR2 is SASEGT. In nucleotides, the CDR3 is TGTGCCAGCACCGCCCAGGGTGTGAGCACTGAAGCTTTCTTT. Protein product: CASTAQGVSTEAFF.

A few counts support this clonotype. The chain links TRBV11-3 to TRBJ2-1; 9 bases agree with TRBD2. CDR3 size: 15 residues. The germline CDR1 and CDR2 sequences are SGHNT and YENEEA. V dropped 6 bases and J dropped 9; count of bases not matched to a gene: 12. The CDR3 bases are TGTGCCAGCAGTCGCCGGGCTAGCGGGAATAGTGAGCAGTTCTTC. Protein sequence: CASSRRASGNSEQFF.

This clonotype was recorded many times. This rearrangement joins TRBV7-3 to TRBJ1-1; 7 bases align to TRBD1. In germline, CDR1 is SGHTA, CDR2 FQGTGA. This CDR3 comprises 18 residues. J gave up 1 base and V 2 bases, and 13 bases lay outside the gene matches. CDR3 DNA: TGTGCCAGCAGCTTATGGCCGACAGGGAATGGGCAGAACACTGAAGCTTTCTTT. Its protein is CASSLWPTGNGQNTEAFF.

The sample holds many counts of this clonotype. The chain is built from TRBV6-2 or TRBV6-3 and TRBJ2-7; 11 positions agree with TRBD1. This CDR3 region has 17 residues. J lost 3 bases, V lost 2 bases, and 9 bases had no gene match. CDR1 is MNHEY and CDR2 is SVGEGT in the germline V gene. The CDR3: CASSYRGGQGESYEQYF. In DNA form, the CDR3 reads TGTGCCAGCAGTTACAGGGGGGGACAGGGGGAGAGCTACGAGCAGTACTTC.

This chain uses TRBV6-9 with TRBJ2-2, with D possibly TRBD2 on 5 matching bases. The germline V and J ends were trimmed by 3 bases and 3 bases, with 8 bases remaining between them. The germline V gene has CDR1 MNHGY and CDR2 SVAAGI. This CDR3 contains 14 residues. CDR3 coding DNA: TGTGCCAGCAGTTACCGGACTTACACCGGGGAGCTGTTTTTT. Its translation is CASSYRTYTGELFF.

This clonotype has at least ten counts. The chain uses TRBV27 and TRBJ2-1; D unresolved. Trimming removed 3 bases at V and 3 bases at J, with 9 bases between. This CDR3 comprises 14 residues. Germline V lookup: CDR1 MNHEY, CDR2 SMNVEV (reference sequence). The CDR3 region is CASSFEWNYNEQFF. The CDR3 DNA reads TGTGCCAGCAGTTTTGAGTGGAACTACAATGAGCAGTTCTTC.

The V and J genes are TRBV4-1 and TRBJ2-7; possible D gene TRBD1, 6 bases. The CDR3 runs 15 residues. Germline assignment: CDR1 MGHRA and CDR2 YSYEKL. The V end lost 2 bases, the J end lost 5 bases, and 16 bases lay between the germline ends. The CDR3: CASSQLDRFSDEQYF. CDR3 DNA sequence: TGCGCCAGCAGCCAATTGGACAGATTTTCGGACGAGCAGTACTTC.

The V and J genes are TRBV6-1 and TRBJ2-2, with TRBD2 as a possible D gene (6 bases). Germline values: CDR1 MNHNS, CDR2 SASEGT. CDR3 length: 14 amino acids. Trimming took off 6 bases at V and 3 bases at J, with 11 bases between the two ends. The CDR3 nucleotides are TGTGCCAGCAGCTTGACTAGTGACACCGGGGAGCTGTTTTTT. Translating it yields CASSLTSDTGELFF.

This chain uses TRBV27 with TRBJ1-2; D gene ambiguous. Trimming removed 6 bases from V and 5 bases from J, with 16 bases in between. The CDR3 spans 14 residues. Germline V gene data show CDR1 as MNHEY and CDR2 as SMNVEV (reference sequence). CDR3 region: CASRDTGQTYGYTF. CDR3 nucleotide sequence: TGTGCCAGCAGAGACACCGGGCAGACGTATGGCTACACCTTC.

This clonotype was counted many times. The chain is built from TRBV2 and TRBJ2-7; D remains unclear. The CDR3 length is 12 residues. CDR1 and CDR2 (germline): SNHLY, FYNNEI. V gave up 9 bases and J gave up 3 bases, with 12 bases separating them. The CDR3 loop is CASFTDGYEQYF. The CDR3 coding sequence is TGTGCCAGTTTTACCGATGGCTACGAGCAGTACTTC.

The V call is TRBV20-1, the J call TRBJ2-2, with D perhaps TRBD2 (5 bases). This CDR3 has 12 amino acids. V lost 4 bases, J lost 3 bases, and 6 bases lay in between. Germline CDR1 is DFQATT and CDR2 is SNEGSKA (reference sequence). The CDR3 coding sequence is TGCAGTGCTATGGGAGACACCGGGGAGCTGTTTTTT. This encodes CSAMGDTGELFF.

J is TRBJ2-2 and V is TRBV6-1; tentatively, D is TRBD1 (6 bases). V lost 3 bases, J lost 8 bases, and 16 bases lay in between. The CDR3 has 15 residues. In germline, CDR1 is MNHNS, CDR2 SASEGT. The CDR3 region is CASSEGQGRRGELFF. CDR3 nucleotide sequence: TGTGCCAGCAGTGAGGGTCAGGGGCGGAGAGGGGAGCTGTTTTTT.

The table lists this clonotype with a few counts. The CDR3 loop reads CASSQDLAGGPLDTQYF. In nucleotides, the CDR3 is TGTGCCAGCAGCCAAGATCTGGCGGGAGGGCCATTAGATACGCAGTATTTT. V is TRBV3-1 and J is TRBJ2-3; the match to TRBD2 covers 9 bases. J gave up 5 bases and V 0 bases, and 9 bases lay outside the gene matches. The CDR3 covers 17 residues. CDR1 is LGHDT, CDR2 YNNKEL, per germline (reference sequence).

At least ten counts were recorded for this clonotype. J is TRBJ2-2 and V is TRBV19; tentatively, D is TRBD1 (5 bases). The ends were cut back, 6 bases at V and 5 bases at J, with 10 bases in the middle. CDR1 LNHDA and CDR2 SQIVND come from the germline V gene (reference sequence). The CDR3 has 13 amino acids. CDR3 sequence (DNA): TGTGCCAGTAGCATCAGGGAAACCGGGGAGCTGTTTTTT. Protein sequence: CASSIRETGELFF.

The rearrangement links TRBV6-5 to TRBJ1-2, with D possibly being TRBD1 (5 bases). The germline gives CDR1 MNHEY, CDR2 SVGAGI. CDR3 size: 16 residues. The ends were cut back, 1 base at V and 4 bases at J, with 16 bases in the middle. The CDR3 loop is CASSYFAGTGGYGYTF. In DNA, the CDR3 is TGTGCCAGCAGTTACTTCGCAGGGACTGGGGGCTATGGCTACACCTTC.

This clonotype was detected ten times or more. V and J are TRBV11-2 and TRBJ1-4; D uncertain. Between the trimmed V and J ends, which lost 1 base and 7 bases, there was a span of 10 bases. Germline assignment: CDR1 SGHAT and CDR2 FQNNGV. The CDR3 totals 14 residues. The CDR3 region has the DNA TGTGCCAGCAGCTTAGGGACCGCAGTTGAAAAACTGTTTTTT. This sequence encodes CASSLGTAVEKLFF. Complete variable domain (other parts from reference TRBV11-2 and TRBJ1-4): EAGVAQSPRYKIIEKRQSVAFWCNPISGHATLYWYQQILGQGPKLLIQFQNNGVVDDSQLPKDRFSAERLKGVDSTLKIQPAKLEDSAVYLCASSLGTAVEKLFFGSGTQLSVL.

Many counts were recorded for this clonotype. The J gene is TRBJ2-1, the V gene TRBV5-1, with 8 nucleotides matching TRBD2. Losses at the gene ends were 3 bases for V and 5 bases for J; bases not matched to a gene: 4. CDR3 size: 14 residues. Germline assignment: CDR1 SGHRS and CDR2 YFSETQ. The CDR3 DNA reads as TGCGCCAGCAGCTCGCGGGGGGAAAACAATGAGCAGTTCTTC. Its protein is CASSSRGENNEQFF.

The gene calls are TRBV12-5 and TRBJ2-7; tentative D call: TRBD2 (6 bases). The V gene's germline CDR1 is LGHNT and CDR2 FRNRAP. The CDR3 totals 14 residues. V dropped 3 bases and J dropped 0 bases, with 9 bases sitting between them. CDR3 DNA: TGTGCTAGTGGTTTCGGAGGGTCCTCCTACGAGCAGTACTTC. Translated, it gives CASGFGGSSYEQYF.

This clonotype was detected many times. The rearrangement joins TRBV6-1 to TRBJ1-1, with 7 bases fitting TRBD1. The CDR3 is made up of 17 amino acids. The ends lost 10 bases at V and 4 bases at J; junction bases unmatched: 21. Germline V lookup: CDR1 MNHNS, CDR2 SASEGT. The CDR3, as DNA: TGTGCCACTATCGACAGGGACCAAGGTTTTTGGGGCACTGAAGCTTTCTTT. This gives the protein CATIDRDQGFWGTEAFF.

CDR3 loop: CASSRGEGRVNTGELFF. CDR3 DNA: TGTGCCAGCAGCCGTGGGGAGGGCAGGGTGAACACCGGGGAGCTGTTTTTT. The genes are TRBV7-3 and TRBJ2-2, with TRBD2 matching over 7 bases. J was trimmed by 1 base and V by 5 bases; bases with no gene match: 10. This CDR3 comprises 17 residues. CDR1 and CDR2 (germline): SGHTA, FQGTGA.

In this sample, this clonotype turned up many times. The chain links TRBV20-1 to TRBJ2-1, with D unresolved. CDR1 is DFQATT, CDR2 SNEGSKA, per germline (reference sequence). This CDR3 has 13 residues. Trimming stripped 0 bases from V and 4 bases from J, with 7 bases between. DNA for the CDR3: TGCAGTGCTAGAGATCCCCTTTACAATGAGCAGTTCTTC. It encodes CSARDPLYNEQFF.